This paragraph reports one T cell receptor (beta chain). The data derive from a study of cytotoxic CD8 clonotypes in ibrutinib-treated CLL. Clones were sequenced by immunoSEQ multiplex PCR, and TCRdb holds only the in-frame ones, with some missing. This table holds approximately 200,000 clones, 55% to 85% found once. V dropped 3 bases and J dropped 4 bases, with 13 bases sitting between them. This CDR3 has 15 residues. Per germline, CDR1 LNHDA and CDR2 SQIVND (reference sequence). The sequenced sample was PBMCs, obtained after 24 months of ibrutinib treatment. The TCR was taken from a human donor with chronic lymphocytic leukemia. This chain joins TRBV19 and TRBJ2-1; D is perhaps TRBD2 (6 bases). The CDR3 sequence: CASSIFSSEYNEQFF. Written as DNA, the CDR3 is TGTGCCAGTAGTATTTTTTCTAGCGAATACAATGAGCAGTTCTTC.